This T cell receptor beta chain was identified in a study of OX40 agonist ivuxolimab in advanced cancers. CDR3 length equals 12 residues. CDR1 is SGHNT, CDR2 YYREEE, per germline (reference sequence). V gave up 3 bases and J gave up 1 base, with 4 bases separating them. Sequencing was performed with immunoSEQ multiplex PCR; in TCRdb, only in-frame clones are kept and a portion is missing. The data show roughly 43,000 clones, with roughly 90% seen just once and roughly 4.9% held by the top ten. The chain recombines TRBV5-4 with TRBJ1-1; D uncertain. This receptor was obtained from an adult with an advanced solid tumor such as melanoma, head and neck, liver or kidney cancer. The starting material was CD4+ or CD8+ T cells sorted from blood, obtained in a trial of the OX40 agonist ivuxolimab. The DNA for the CDR3 is TGTGCCAGCAGCTACGGGAACACTGAAGCTTTCTTT. Amino acids: CASSYGNTEAFF.